This passage covers 4 T cell receptor beta chains from one sample sequenced in a study of cytomegalovirus exposure and HLA in healthy donors. The PCR ran on 60 Vbeta and 13 Jbeta primers. Assay used: immunoSEQ multiplex PCR; TCRdb lists only in-frame clones, some missing. Of about 43,000 clones listed, roughly half were seen once; the top ten hold approximately 5.6%. Sequencing was done on a sample of PBMCs. The receptors derive from a man between 60 and 75 years old in good health and CMV-seronegative.

This clone was found a few times. This chain connects TRBV6-1 to TRBJ2-5; 7 nucleotides align to TRBD1. CDR1 MNHNS and CDR2 SASEGT come from the germline V gene. The V gene end was trimmed by 6 bases and the J gene end by 3 bases; junction bases not matched to a gene: 7. This CDR3 contains 14 residues. CDR3 region: CASSIGTAKETQYF. For the CDR3, the DNA is TGTGCCAGCAGCATCGGGACAGCGAAAGAGACCCAGTACTTC.

The sample holds a few counts of this clone. This rearrangement joins TRBV5-1 to TRBJ1-1; 8 bases line up with TRBD1. Germline V CDR1 and CDR2: SGHRS, YFSETQ. V shed 4 bases and J 1 base; nucleotides not matched to a gene: 3. This CDR3 comprises 14 residues. The CDR3 loop is CASSPGTGNTEAFF. The DNA of the CDR3 is TGCGCCAGCAGCCCCGGGACAGGGAACACTGAAGCTTTCTTT. The variable domain in full, with the rest retrieved from reference TRBV5-1 and TRBJ1-1, is KAGVTQTPRYLIKTRGQQVTLSCSPISGHRSVSWYQQTPGQGLQFLFEYFSETQRNKGNFPGRFSGRQFSNSRSEMNVSTLELGDSALYLCASSPGTGNTEAFFGQGTRLTVV.

The CDR3 nucleotides read TGCGCCAGCAGCTTGTCATCAGGGGTTAATTCACCCCTCCACTTT. Protein: CASSLSSGVNSPLHF. The chain carries TRBV5-1 and TRBJ1-6; a possible D gene is TRBD1 (6 bases). The CDR3 consists of 15 residues. Trimming pared 1 base from V and 6 bases from J, leaving 11 bases between. The germline V gene encodes CDR1 SGHRS and CDR2 YFSETQ.

V usage is TRBV5-1 and J usage is TRBJ2-5; tentatively, D is TRBD1 (5 bases). The V end was cut by 3 bases, the J end by 1 base, with 13 bases between. Germline-derived CDR1 and CDR2 are SGHRS and YFSETQ. The CDR3 sequence is 15 residues long. The CDR3 bases are TGCGCCAGCAGCTCCTCAGTCAGGGCCCAAGAGACCCAGTACTTC. Residues: CASSSSVRAQETQYF.